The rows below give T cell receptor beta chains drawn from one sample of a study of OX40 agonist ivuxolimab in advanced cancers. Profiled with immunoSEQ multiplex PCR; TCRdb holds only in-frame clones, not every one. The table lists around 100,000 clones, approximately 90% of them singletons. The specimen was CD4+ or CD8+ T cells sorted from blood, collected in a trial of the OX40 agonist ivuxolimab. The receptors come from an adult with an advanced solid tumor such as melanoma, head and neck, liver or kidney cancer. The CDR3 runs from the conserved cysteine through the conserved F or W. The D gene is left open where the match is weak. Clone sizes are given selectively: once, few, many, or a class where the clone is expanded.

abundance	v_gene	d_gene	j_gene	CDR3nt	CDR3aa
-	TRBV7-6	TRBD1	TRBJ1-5	TGTGCCAGCAGCCAGGAAGCAACGGACAGGGGAGGACAGCCCCAGCATTTT	CASSQEATDRGGQPQHF
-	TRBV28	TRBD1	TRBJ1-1	TGTGCCAGCAGTGGGGGGACAGCCGGTCACACTGAAGCTTTCTTT	CASSGGTAGHTEAFF
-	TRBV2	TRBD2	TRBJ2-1	TGTGCCAGCAGTGTCCTCGCAGGTGGGGAGGGTGAGCAGTTCTTC	CASSVLAGGEGEQFF
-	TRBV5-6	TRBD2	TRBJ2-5	TGTGCCAGCAGCCAGACTAGCGGGAGCTACCAAGAGACCCAGTACTTC	CASSQTSGSYQETQYF
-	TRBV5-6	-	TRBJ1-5	TGTGCCAGCAGTAGCGGAGACTATAGCAATCAGCCCCAGCATTTT	CASSSGDYSNQPQHF
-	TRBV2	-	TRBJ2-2	TGTGCCAGCAGACTCGACAGGCCCGGGGAGCTGTTTTTT	CASRLDRPGELFF
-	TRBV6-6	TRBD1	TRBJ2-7	TGTGCCAGCACTCCGGGACAGGGGGTCTACGAGCAGTACTTC	CASTPGQGVYEQYF
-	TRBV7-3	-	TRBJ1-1	TGTGCCAGCGGACGGGGCAGGAACACTGAAGCTTTCTTT	CASGRGRNTEAFF
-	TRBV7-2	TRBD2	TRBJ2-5	TGTGCCAGCAGCTTCCCCCGGGGGAGGGCAGAGGAGACCCAGTACTTC	CASSFPRGRAEETQYF
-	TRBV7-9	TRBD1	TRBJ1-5	TGTGCCAGCAGCCCCGACAGGGGAAATCAGCCCCAGCATTTT	CASSPDRGNQPQHF
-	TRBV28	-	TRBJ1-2	TGTGCCAGCAGTTTAGCTGGGGCAGGGCCTACTAACTATGGCTACACCTTC	CASSLAGAGPTNYGYTF
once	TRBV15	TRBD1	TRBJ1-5	TGTGCCACCAGCAAGGACAGGGTGTGGGCTAGCAATCAGCCCCAGCATTTT	CATSKDRVWASNQPQHF
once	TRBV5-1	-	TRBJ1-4	TGCGCCAGCAGCTTGGGGTCTAACGCTAATGAAAAACTGTTTTTT	CASSLGSNANEKLFF
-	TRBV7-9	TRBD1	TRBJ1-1	TGTGCCAGCAGCCCCGGGACAGAGAACACTGAAGCTTTCTTT	CASSPGTENTEAFF
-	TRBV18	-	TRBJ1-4	TGTGCCAGCTCACCAACAGGCTCATCTAATGAAAAACTGTTTTTT	CASSPTGSSNEKLFF
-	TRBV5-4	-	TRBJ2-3	TGTGCCAGCAGCTTCCCAGGGACAGATACGCAGTATTTT	CASSFPGTDTQYF
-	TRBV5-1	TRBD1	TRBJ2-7	TGCGCCAGCAAAACGGGGACAGGGAGCTACGAGCAGTACTTC	CASKTGTGSYEQYF
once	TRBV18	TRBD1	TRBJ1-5	TGTGCCAGCTCATTGGACAGGGAAGAACCCCAGCATTTT	CASSLDREEPQHF
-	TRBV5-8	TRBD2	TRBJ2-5	TGTGCCAGCAGCTTTTATTCCGGGACTAGCGGGACCAAAGAGACCCAGTACTTC	CASSFYSGTSGTKETQYF
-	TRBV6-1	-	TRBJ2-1	TGTGCCAGCAGTGAATCGTGGAATGAGCAGTTCTTC	CASSESWNEQFF
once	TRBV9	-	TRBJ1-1	TGTGCCAGCAGCCCCCGAGATGCCAGTCTGAACACTGAAGCTTTCTTT	CASSPRDASLNTEAFF
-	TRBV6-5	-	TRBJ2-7	TGTGCCAGCAGTGACGGGACCGCATACGAGCAGTACTTC	CASSDGTAYEQYF
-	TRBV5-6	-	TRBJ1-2	TGTGCCAGCAGCTTGGTACGGGGAGTGGACTACACCTTC	CASSLVRGVDYTF
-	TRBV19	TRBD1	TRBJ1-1	TGTGCCAGTAGTCGGGGACAGGGACGGAACACTGAAGCTTTCTTT	CASSRGQGRNTEAFF
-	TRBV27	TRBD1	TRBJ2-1	TGTGCCAGCAGTCTCCGACAGGGATATGAGCAGTTCTTC	CASSLRQGYEQFF
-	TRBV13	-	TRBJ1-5	TGTGCCAGCAGCTTAGATCTGTATACCAATCAGCCCCAGCATTTT	CASSLDLYTNQPQHF
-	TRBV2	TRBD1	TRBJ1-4	TGTGCCAGCGGATGGGACAGGTGGGGCGAAAAACTGTTTTTT	CASGWDRWGEKLFF
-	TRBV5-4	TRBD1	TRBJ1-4	TGTGCCACAACCCCCGGGACAGGGGGGGGCCTTAATGAAAAACTGTTTTTT	CATTPGTGGGLNEKLFF
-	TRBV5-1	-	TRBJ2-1	TGCGCCAGCAGTACCGGGACAACTTACAATGAGCAGTTCTTC	CASSTGTTYNEQFF
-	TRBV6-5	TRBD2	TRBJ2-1	TGTGCCAGCAGCTCATATGGACTAGCGGGAAATGAGCAGTTCTTC	CASSSYGLAGNEQFF
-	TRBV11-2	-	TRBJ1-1	TGTGCCAGCAGCTTGCTTCGTCAAAACACTGAAGCTTTCTTT	CASSLLRQNTEAFF
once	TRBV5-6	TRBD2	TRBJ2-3	TGTGCCAGGACCGCCCCTGCGGGAGAGATGGGTCGTGCAGATACGCAGTATTTT	CARTAPAGEMGRADTQYF
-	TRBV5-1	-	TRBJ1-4	TGCGCCAGCAGCTTGGAGGGGTTTCCTAATGAAAAACTGTTTTTT	CASSLEGFPNEKLFF
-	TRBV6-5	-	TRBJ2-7	TGTGCCAGCAGTTGGGGTATAGTCTCCTACGAGCAGTACTTC	CASSWGIVSYEQYF
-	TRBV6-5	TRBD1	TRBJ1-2	TGTGCCAGCAGTTGGAGACAGGGTGGCTATGGCTACACCTTC	CASSWRQGGYGYTF
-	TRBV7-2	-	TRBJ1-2	TGTGCCAGCAGCTTAGGAGGGTCCTATGGCTACACCTTC	CASSLGGSYGYTF
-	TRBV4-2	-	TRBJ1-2	TGTGCCAGCAGCCATAACGGGCCTAACTATGGCTACACCTTC	CASSHNGPNYGYTF
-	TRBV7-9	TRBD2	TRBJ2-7	TGTGCCAGCAGCTTGTCGGGGAGGGCCTACGAGCAGTACTTC	CASSLSGRAYEQYF
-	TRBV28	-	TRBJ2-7	TGTGCCAGCAGTTTGAATTCAGGGCACGAGCAGTACTTC	CASSLNSGHEQYF